This T cell receptor beta chain was documented in a study of long-term antiretroviral therapy in people with HIV. Study-level findings and limits: Repertoires from HIV showed CDR3 length ranges narrower than those of controls.

The germline V and J ends were trimmed by 0 bases and 1 base, with 10 bases remaining between them. The V gene's germline CDR1 is SGDLS and CDR2 YYNGEE. CDR3 length: 15 residues. This clone was counted a single time. Its antigen is still unknown. immunoSEQ v3.0 was run at survey level. Profiled with immunoSEQ multiplex PCR; TCRdb holds only in-frame clones, not every one. The profile shows roughly 20,000 clones, 60% to 80% of them singletons. This material consisted of unsorted PBMCs, taken around 21 months before starting antiretroviral therapy. V usage is TRBV9 and J usage is TRBJ1-1; D gene unclear. This clonotype was sampled from a middle-aged woman with HIV. CDR3 sequence: CASSVGVEQNTEAFF. DNA of the CDR3: TGTGCCAGCAGCGTAGGGGTAGAACAGAACACTGAAGCTTTCTTT.